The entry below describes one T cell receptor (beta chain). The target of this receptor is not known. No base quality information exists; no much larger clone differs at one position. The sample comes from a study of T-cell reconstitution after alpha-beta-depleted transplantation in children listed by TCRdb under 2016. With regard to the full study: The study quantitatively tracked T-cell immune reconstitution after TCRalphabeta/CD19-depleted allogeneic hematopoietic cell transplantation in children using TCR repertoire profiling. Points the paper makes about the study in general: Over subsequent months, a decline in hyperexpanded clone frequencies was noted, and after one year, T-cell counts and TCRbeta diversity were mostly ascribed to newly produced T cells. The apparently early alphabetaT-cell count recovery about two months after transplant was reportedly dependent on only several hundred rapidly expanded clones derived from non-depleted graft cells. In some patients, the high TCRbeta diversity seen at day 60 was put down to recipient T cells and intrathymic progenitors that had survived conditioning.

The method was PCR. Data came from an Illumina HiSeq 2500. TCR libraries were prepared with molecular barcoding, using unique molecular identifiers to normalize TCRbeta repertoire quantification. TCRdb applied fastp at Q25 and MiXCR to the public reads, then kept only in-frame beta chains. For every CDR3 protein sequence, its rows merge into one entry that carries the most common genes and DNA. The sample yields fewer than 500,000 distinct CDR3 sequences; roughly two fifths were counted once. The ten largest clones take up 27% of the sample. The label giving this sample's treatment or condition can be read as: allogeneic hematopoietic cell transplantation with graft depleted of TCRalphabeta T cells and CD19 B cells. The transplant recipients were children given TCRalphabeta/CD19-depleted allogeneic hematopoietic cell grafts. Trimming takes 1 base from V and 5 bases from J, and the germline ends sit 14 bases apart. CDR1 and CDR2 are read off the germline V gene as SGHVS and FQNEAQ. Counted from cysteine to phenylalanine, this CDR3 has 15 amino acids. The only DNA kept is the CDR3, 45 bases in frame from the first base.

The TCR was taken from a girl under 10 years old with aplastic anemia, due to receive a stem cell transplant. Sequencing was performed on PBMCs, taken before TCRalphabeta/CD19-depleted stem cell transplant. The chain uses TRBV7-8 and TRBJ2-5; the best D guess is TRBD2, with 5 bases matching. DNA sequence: TGTGCCAGCAGCTTAGTTGACGGGGTGAGGGAGACCCAGTACTTC. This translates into CASSLVDGVRETQYF.